This T cell receptor (beta chain) stems from a study of graft-versus-host responses after intestinal transplantation. Overall study: Transplantation in recipients was multivisceral, liver-intestinal, or isolated intestinal. Induction with anti-thymocyte globulin, then tacrolimus and steroids for about 3 years, was given to all recipients. Findings and caveats of the study: GvH clonotypes were identified within recipient marrow, with a subset emerging first in ileum or blood.

A note on this clone: Its antigen is unknown.

Sequencing used immunoSEQ multiplex PCR; TCRdb keeps in-frame clones, though not all of them. This sample has about 85,000 clones, with approximately 90% found just once. The CDR3 extends over 14 amino acids. Per germline, CDR1 ENHRY and CDR2 SYGVKD. V trimming: 2 bases; J trimming: 5 bases; junction bases outside the gene matches: 3. The source material was unstimulated CD8+ T cells sorted from spleen or lymph node cells, sampled before transplant. V gene TRBV10-3 combines with J gene TRBJ1-5; 7 bases fit TRBD1. The TCR originated in a human donor who was the organ donor for an intestinal transplant. The CDR3 DNA is TGTGCCATCAGTGAGGAAGGGGGCTATCAGCCCCAGCATTTT. Encoded protein: CAISEEGGYQPQHF.